The 3 T cell receptor beta chains below all came from one sample that was sequenced in a study of HIV-infected patients and healthy controls. 400 to 550 ng RNA was reverse transcribed with alpha and beta constant-region primers. Alpha and beta chain libraries were made separately by chain-specific third strand synthesis with multiplexing indices. Via MiXCR, TCRdb re-called the 5' RACE reads, giving one row per CDR3 protein. This table holds approximately 13,000 distinct CDR3 sequences, more than 10% found once. Follow-up blood was drawn about 14 weeks, roughly three months, after antiretroviral therapy began. Whole blood was used without fractionation, so all unsorted peripheral T cells were included. The source was blood, collected during antiretroviral therapy. The receptors stem from an adult with HIV infection. The donor label of this sample is uncertain.

Many counts were recorded for this clonotype. The rearrangement joins TRBV11-1 to TRBJ1-1; maybe TRBD1 (6 bases). The ends were cut back, 5 bases at V and 0 bases at J, with 13 bases in the middle. The CDR3 covers 15 residues. The germline V gene encodes CDR1 SGHAT and CDR2 FQDESV (reference sequence). The DNA of the CDR3 is TGTGCCAGCAGCCCCCAGGGGCAGATGAACACTGAAGCTTTCTTT. Translation: CASSPQGQMNTEAFF.

This clonotype was found many times. The chain couples TRBV3-1 to TRBJ2-2; TRBD2 matches at 16 bases. The trim removed 2 bases at V and 4 bases at J, leaving 4 bases unmatched. The germline gives CDR1 LGHDT, CDR2 YNNKEL (reference sequence). This CDR3 has 18 residues. Here the CDR3 reads CASSQYGTSGGATGELFF. CDR3 sequence (DNA): TGTGCCAGCAGCCAATACGGGACTAGCGGGGGGGCCACCGGGGAGCTGTTTTTT. Full variable domain (missing parts from reference TRBV3-1 and TRBJ2-2): DTAVSQTPKYLVTQMGNDKSIKCEQNLGHDTMYWYKQDSKKFLKIMFSYNNKELIINETVPNRFSPKSPDKAHLNLHINSLELGDSAVYFCASSQYGTSGGATGELFFGEGSRLTVL.

This clonotype was recorded many times. The chain recombines TRBV7-2 with TRBJ1-5, with 9 bases lining up with TRBD1. This CDR3 contains 14 residues. CDR1 is SGHTA and CDR2 is FQGNSA in the germline V gene. V shed 5 bases and J 7 bases; nucleotides not matched to a gene: 6. In nucleotides, the CDR3 is TGTGCCAGCAGCCCTCGACAGGGGGACCAGCCCCAGCATTTT. Translation: CASSPRQGDQPQHF.